This TCR beta chain was sequenced for a study of T cell responses to AZD1222 COVID-19 vaccine. Sequenced by immunoSEQ multiplex PCR; TCRdb stores in-frame clones only, minus some. The sample holds about 120,000 clones, about nine tenths seen once. V lost 4 bases and J lost 5; bases outside the gene matches: 10. Germline assignment: CDR1 LGHNA and CDR2 YNFKEQ. The length of the CDR3 is 17 residues. This sequence originates from an adult in good health. The sample here was peripheral blood, taken on day 0 of AZD1222 vaccination. The chain recombines TRBV4-2 with TRBJ2-1, with TRBD2 matching 11 bases. CDR3 in DNA: TGTGCCAGCAGCCTCCCCCCGGGACTAGCGGCAAACAATGAGCAGTTCTTC. Encoded protein: CASSLPPGLAANNEQFF.